This T cell receptor (beta chain) was documented in a study of T cell repertoires in cytomegalovirus infection. Looked up from germline, CDR1 is MNHEY and CDR2 is SVGEGT. This CDR3 is 12 amino acids long. Regarding the study as a whole: The ex vivo response was dominated by HLA-C-restricted CMV-specific TCR beta clonotypes.

As regards this clonotype: Its antigen remains unknown. Possible read error: a much larger clone is one base away.

TCRdb itself ran the reads through MiXCR, one entry per CDR3 protein. The repertoire holds 170,000 or so distinct CDR3 sequences, with about 15% as singletons. The material sequenced was PBMCs. The receptor was isolated from a human donor in good health (CMV status not recorded). Some clones in this sample may be carry-over from other donors' samples. The chain couples TRBV6-2 or TRBV6-3 to TRBJ2-3; 13 bases are a match to TRBD2. CDR3 nucleotide sequence: TGTGCCACCGGACTAGCGGGAGATGCGCAGTATTTT. As protein: CATGLAGDAQYF.